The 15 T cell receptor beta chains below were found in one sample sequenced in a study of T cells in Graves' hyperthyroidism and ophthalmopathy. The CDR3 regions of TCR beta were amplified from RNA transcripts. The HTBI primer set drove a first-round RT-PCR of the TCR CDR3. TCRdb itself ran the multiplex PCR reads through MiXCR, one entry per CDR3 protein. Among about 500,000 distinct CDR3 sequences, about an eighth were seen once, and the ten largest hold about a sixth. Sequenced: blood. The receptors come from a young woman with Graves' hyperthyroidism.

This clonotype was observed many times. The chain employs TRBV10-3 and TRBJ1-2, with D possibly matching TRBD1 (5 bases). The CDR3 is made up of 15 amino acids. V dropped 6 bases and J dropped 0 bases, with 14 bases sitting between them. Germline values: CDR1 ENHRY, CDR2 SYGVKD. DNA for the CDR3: TGTGCCATCAGCTTCCAGGGTAGCCCTAACTATGGCTACACCTTC. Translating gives CAISFQGSPNYGYTF.

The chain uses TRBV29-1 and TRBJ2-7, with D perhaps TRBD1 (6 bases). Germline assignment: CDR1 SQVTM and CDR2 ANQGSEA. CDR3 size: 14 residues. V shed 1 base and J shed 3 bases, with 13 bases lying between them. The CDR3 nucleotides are TGCAGCGTTGAAGTTGCAGGGGCGTACTACGAGCAGTACTTC. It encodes CSVEVAGAYYEQYF.

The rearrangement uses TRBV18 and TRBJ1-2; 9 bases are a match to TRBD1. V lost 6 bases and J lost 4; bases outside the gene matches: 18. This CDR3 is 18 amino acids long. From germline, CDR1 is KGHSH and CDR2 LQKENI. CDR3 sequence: CASSATGTGSQSGYGYTF. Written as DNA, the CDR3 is TGTGCCAGCTCGGCAACCGGGACAGGGAGCCAGAGTGGCTATGGCTACACCTTC.

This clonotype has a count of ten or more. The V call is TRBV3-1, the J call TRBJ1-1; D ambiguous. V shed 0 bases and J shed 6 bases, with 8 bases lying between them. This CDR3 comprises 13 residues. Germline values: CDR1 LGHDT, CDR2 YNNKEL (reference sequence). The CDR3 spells CASSQEATPEAFF. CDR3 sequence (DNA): TGTGCCAGCAGCCAAGAGGCCACCCCTGAAGCTTTCTTT.

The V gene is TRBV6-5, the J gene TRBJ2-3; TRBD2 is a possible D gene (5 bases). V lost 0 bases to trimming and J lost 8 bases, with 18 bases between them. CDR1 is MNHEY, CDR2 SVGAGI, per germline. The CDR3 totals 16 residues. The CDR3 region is CASSYSRPSWGSTQYF. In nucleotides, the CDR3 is TGTGCCAGCAGTTACTCGAGGCCTAGCTGGGGAAGTACGCAGTATTTT.

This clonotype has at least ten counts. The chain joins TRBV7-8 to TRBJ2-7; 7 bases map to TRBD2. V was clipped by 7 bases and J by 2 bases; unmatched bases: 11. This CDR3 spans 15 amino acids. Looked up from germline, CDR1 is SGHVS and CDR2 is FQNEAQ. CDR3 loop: CASTIGEGSTYEQYV. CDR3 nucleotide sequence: TGTGCCAGCACCATCGGGGAGGGATCTACCTACGAGCAGTACGTC.

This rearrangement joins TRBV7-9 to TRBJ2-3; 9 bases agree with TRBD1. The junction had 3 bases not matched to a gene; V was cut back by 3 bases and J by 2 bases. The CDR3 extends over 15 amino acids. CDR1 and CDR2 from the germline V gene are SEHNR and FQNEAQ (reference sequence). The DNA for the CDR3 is TGTGCCAGCAGCTTCGGGACAGGGCACACAGATACGCAGTATTTT. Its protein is CASSFGTGHTDTQYF. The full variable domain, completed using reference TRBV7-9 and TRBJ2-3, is DTGVSQNPRHKITKRGQNVTFRCDPISEHNRLYWYRQTLGQGPEFLTYFQNEAQLEKSRLLSDRFSAERPKGSFSTLEIQRTEQGDSAMYLCASSFGTGHTDTQYFGPGTRLTVL.

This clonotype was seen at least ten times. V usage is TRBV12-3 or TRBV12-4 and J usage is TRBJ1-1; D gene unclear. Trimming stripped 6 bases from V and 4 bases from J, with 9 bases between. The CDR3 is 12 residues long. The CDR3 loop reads CASSSESTEAFF. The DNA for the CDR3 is TGTGCCAGCAGCTCTGAGAGCACTGAAGCTTTCTTT.

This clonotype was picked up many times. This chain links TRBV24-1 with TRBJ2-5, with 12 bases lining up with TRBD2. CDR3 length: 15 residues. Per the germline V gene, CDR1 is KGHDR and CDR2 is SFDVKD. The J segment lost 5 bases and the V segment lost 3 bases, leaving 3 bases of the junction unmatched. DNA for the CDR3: TGTGCCACCAGTGATAGACTAGCGGGAGCGGAGACCCAGTACTTC. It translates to CATSDRLAGAETQYF.

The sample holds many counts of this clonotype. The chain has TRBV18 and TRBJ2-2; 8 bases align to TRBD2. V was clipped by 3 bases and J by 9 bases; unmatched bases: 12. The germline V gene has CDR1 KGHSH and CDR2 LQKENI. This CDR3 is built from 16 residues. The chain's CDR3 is CASSPGRAGARRELFF. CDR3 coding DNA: TGTGCCAGCTCACCGGGTCGAGCGGGGGCCCGGAGGGAGCTGTTTTTT.

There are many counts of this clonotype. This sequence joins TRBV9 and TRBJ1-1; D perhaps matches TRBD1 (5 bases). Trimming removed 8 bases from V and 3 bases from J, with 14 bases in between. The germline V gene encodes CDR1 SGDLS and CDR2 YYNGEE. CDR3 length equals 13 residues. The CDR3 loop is CASSVGRDTEAFF. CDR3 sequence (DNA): TGTGCCAGTAGTGTGGGACGGGACACTGAAGCTTTCTTT.

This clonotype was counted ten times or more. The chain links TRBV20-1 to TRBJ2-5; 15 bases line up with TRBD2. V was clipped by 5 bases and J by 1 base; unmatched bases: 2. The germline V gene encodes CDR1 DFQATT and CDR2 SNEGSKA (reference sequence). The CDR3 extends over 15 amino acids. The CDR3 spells CSAGTSGRTQETQYF. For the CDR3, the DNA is TGCAGTGCTGGGACTAGCGGGAGGACCCAAGAGACCCAGTACTTC.

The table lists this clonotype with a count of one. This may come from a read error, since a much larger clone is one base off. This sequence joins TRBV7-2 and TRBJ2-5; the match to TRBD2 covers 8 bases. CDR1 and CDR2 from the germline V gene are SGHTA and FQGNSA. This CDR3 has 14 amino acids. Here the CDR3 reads CASSPTSDEESQYF. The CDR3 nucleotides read TGTGCCAGCAGCCCGACTAGCGACGAAGAGAGCCAGTACTTC.

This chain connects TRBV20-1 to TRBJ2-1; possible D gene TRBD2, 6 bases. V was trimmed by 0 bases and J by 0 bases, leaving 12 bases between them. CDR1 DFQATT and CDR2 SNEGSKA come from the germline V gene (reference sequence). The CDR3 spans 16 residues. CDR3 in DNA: TGCAGTGCTAGAGATGTGGGCGGGAACTCCTACAATGAGCAGTTCTTC. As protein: CSARDVGGNSYNEQFF.

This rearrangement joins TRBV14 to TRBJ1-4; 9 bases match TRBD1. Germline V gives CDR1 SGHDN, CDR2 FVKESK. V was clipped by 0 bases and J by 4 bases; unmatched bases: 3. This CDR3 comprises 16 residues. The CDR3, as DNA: TGTGCCAGCAGCCAAGATGGGACAGGGTATAATGAAAAACTGTTTTTT. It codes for CASSQDGTGYNEKLFF.